Listed below are T cell receptor beta chains from one sample, sequenced in a study of radiation and T cells in renal cell carcinoma. TCRdb's table, derived via immunoSEQ multiplex PCR, lists solely in-frame clones and lacks some. Of 85,000 to 100,000 clones in the sample, 86% were seen once. Here the sequenced sample was blood, taken from a patient whose treatment included radiotherapy and nephrectomy. The receptors were sampled from a man in his fifties or sixties with renal cell carcinoma. Both conserved end residues are part of each CDR3. Each record gives: J gene, CDR3 length, D gene, V gene, clone size, CDR3 DNA, CDR3 protein. The D gene is left open where the match is weak. For some rows the clone size is stated as once, few or many, or as a class when expanded; others skip it.

TRBJ1-5 15 NA TRBV19 NA TGTGCCAGTAGTCCCCTCGTATATAGCAATCAGCCCCAGCATTTT CASSPLVYSNQPQHF
TRBJ2-7 15 TRBD1 TRBV28 once TGTGCCAGCAGTTGGTTGACAGGGGGCATGTACGAGCAGTACTTC CASSWLTGGMYEQYF
TRBJ2-7 14 TRBD1 TRBV6-6 NA TGTGCCAGCAGAAATCAGGGGGCCACCTACGAGCAGTACTTC CASRNQGATYEQYF
TRBJ1-2 13 NA TRBV19 NA TGTGCCAGTAGTATCGCAGATAACTATGGCTACACCTTC CASSIADNYGYTF
TRBJ1-5 16 NA TRBV9 NA TGTGCCAGCAGCACCGGGGGGTCGGCTAGCAATCAGCCCCAGCATTTT CASSTGGSASNQPQHF
TRBJ2-1 13 NA TRBV7-2 NA TGTGCCAGCAGCCGGGACCCCCACAATGAGCAGTTCTTC CASSRDPHNEQFF
TRBJ2-3 16 TRBD2 TRBV6-6 NA TGTGCCAGCAGTCCTATGACTAGCGGGGGGTCAGATACGCAGTATTTT CASSPMTSGGSDTQYF
TRBJ2-3 15 NA TRBV5-4 NA TGTGCCAGCAGCTTGAATGGAATCCTCACAGATACGCAGTATTTT CASSLNGILTDTQYF
TRBJ1-3 16 NA TRBV28 NA TGTGCCAGCAGTTTACCCGGATCGGACTCTGGAAACACCATATATTTT CASSLPGSDSGNTIYF
TRBJ2-3 14 TRBD1 TRBV18 NA TGTGCCAGCTCACCGGGACAGTCGGGGGATACGCAGTATTTT CASSPGQSGDTQYF
TRBJ2-7 15 NA TRBV21-1 NA TGTGCCAGCATACCAATGACACGCGGAATCTACGAGCAGTACTTC CASIPMTRGIYEQYF
TRBJ2-6 17 NA TRBV5-6 NA TGTGCCAGCAGCTTGGAGACGGGAGACTCTGGGGCCAACGTCCTGACTTTC CASSLETGDSGANVLTF
TRBJ1-5 14 TRBD1 TRBV6-5 NA TGTGCCAGCAGTTTGCGACAGGGTGGCCAGCCCCAGCATTTT CASSLRQGGQPQHF
TRBJ2-3 13 NA TRBV27 NA TGTGCCAGCAGTCGTCCACCCGGGGATACGCAGTATTTT CASSRPPGDTQYF
TRBJ2-1 15 NA TRBV29-1 NA TGCAGCGTTGAGATACCCCAGTGGTTAGGTGGTGAGCAGTTCTTC CSVEIPQWLGGEQFF
TRBJ2-3 18 NA TRBV9 NA TGTGCCAGCAGCGGAGAATCATCGGCGGGTCACACGCGGGATACGCAGTATTTT CASSGESSAGHTRDTQYF
TRBJ2-7 13 NA TRBV30 NA TGTGCCTGGATAAGGACAGACTCCTACGAGCAGTACTTC CAWIRTDSYEQYF
TRBJ2-5 15 TRBD2 TRBV4-1 NA TGCGCCAGCAGCCAAGGACGGGGAGGGGAAGAGACCCAGTACTTC CASSQGRGGEETQYF
TRBJ1-2 15 NA TRBV6-6 NA TGTGCCAGCAGTTACTCGACGGGGGTTCGTGGTGGCTACACCTTC CASSYSTGVRGGYTF
TRBJ2-1 15 NA TRBV10-1 NA TGCGCCAGCAGTGAGTCATGGACGACTTACAATGAGCAGTTCTTC CASSESWTTYNEQFF
TRBJ1-4 14 TRBD1 TRBV5-1 NA TGCGCCAGCAGCTTGGGGGGGACAGATGAAAAACTGTTTTTT CASSLGGTDEKLFF
TRBJ2-7 12 NA TRBV2 NA TGTGCCAGCAGCCCACTCGTAGGAGAGCAGTACTTC CASSPLVGEQYF
TRBJ1-3 13 NA TRBV5-6 NA TGTGCCAGCAGCTTGCGGTGGGCGAACACCATATATTTT CASSLRWANTIYF
TRBJ2-7 12 NA TRBV18 NA TGTGCCAGCTTCCGGGAGACCTACGAGCAGTACTTC CASFRETYEQYF
TRBJ2-2 15 NA TRBV5-1 NA TGCGCCAGCAGCTTCGGCGGATTGGCGGCCGGGGAGCTGTTTTTT CASSFGGLAAGELFF
TRBJ1-4 18 TRBD1 TRBV30 NA TGTGCCTGGAGTGTACGGGACAGGGGATTTGCAGCTAATGAAAAACTGTTTTTT CAWSVRDRGFAANEKLFF
TRBJ2-7 14 NA TRBV9 NA TGTGCCAGCAGCCCTCATGATGGGGCCTACGAGCAGTACTTC CASSPHDGAYEQYF
TRBJ2-1 17 TRBD1 TRBV10-1 NA TGCGCCAGCAGTGAGAGTGTTTGGGACAGGGCCTACAATGAGCAGTTCTTC CASSESVWDRAYNEQFF
TRBJ2-1 16 NA TRBV4-1 NA TGCGCCAGCAGCCAAGGACTCCGTGGTTCGGGCAATGAGCAGTTCTTC CASSQGLRGSGNEQFF
TRBJ2-7 14 NA TRBV4-1 NA TGCGCCAGCAGCCTCCAGACTAGCTCCTACGAGCAGTACTTC CASSLQTSSYEQYF
TRBJ2-7 14 TRBD2 TRBV6-5 NA TGTGCCAGCAGTCGCGGGACTAGCGGGAACGAGCAGTACTTC CASSRGTSGNEQYF
TRBJ2-2 17 TRBD2 TRBV5-4 NA TGTGCCAGCAGCTTGGCCCTTAGCGGGATTAACACCGGGGAGCTGTTTTTT CASSLALSGINTGELFF
TRBJ2-1 16 TRBD2 TRBV4-1 NA TGCGCCAGCAGCCACATGACTAGCGGGAGGTACAATGAGCAGTTCTTC CASSHMTSGRYNEQFF
TRBJ2-7 13 NA TRBV6-5 NA TGTGCCAGCACCGCCGGGGGTGCCTACGAGCAGTACTTC CASTAGGAYEQYF
TRBJ2-1 15 NA TRBV18 NA TGTGCCAGCTCACCATTGTGGGGGTCCTACAATGAGCAGTTCTTC CASSPLWGSYNEQFF
TRBJ1-6 17 NA TRBV9 NA TGTGCCAGCAGCGTAGGAGAGGGGATTACCTATAATTCACCCCTCCACTTT CASSVGEGITYNSPLHF
TRBJ2-2 14 NA TRBV6-5 NA TGTGCCAGCAGTTACAGATTGAACACCGGGGAGCTGTTTTTT CASSYRLNTGELFF
TRBJ2-7 14 NA TRBV7-9 NA TGTGCCAGCAGCTTCAGGGTTTCACCGTACGAGCAGTACTTC CASSFRVSPYEQYF
TRBJ2-1 14 NA TRBV5-1 NA TGCGCCAGCCGAGAACAGATCTCCTACAATGAGCAGTTCTTC CASREQISYNEQFF
TRBJ1-2 12 TRBD1 TRBV28 NA TGTGCCAGCCAGGGGGGGCTCTATGGCTACACCTTC CASQGGLYGYTF
TRBJ1-2 16 TRBD1 TRBV6-5 once TGTGCCAGCAGTTGGCAACAGGGGAGGAGTAACTATGGCTACACCTTC CASSWQQGRSNYGYTF
TRBJ2-3 18 NA TRBV1 NA TGCACCAGCAGCCAAGGGACTAGCGGGGCCCCAAGGAGAGATACGCAGTATTTT CTSSQGTSGAPRRDTQYF
TRBJ2-3 14 NA TRBV30 NA TGTGCCTGGAGTCTCGAGGGACTCACAGATACGCAGTATTTT CAWSLEGLTDTQYF
TRBJ2-3 15 TRBD2 TRBV5-1 NA TGCGCCAGCAGCGCTTCAAACGGGAGGGACGATACGCAGTATTTT CASSASNGRDDTQYF
TRBJ1-1 17 NA TRBV19 NA TGTGCCAGCTCCGACATAGGCGCTAATACGGGACGGACTGAAGCTTTCTTT CASSDIGANTGRTEAFF
TRBJ1-1 15 TRBD1 TRBV2 NA TGTGCCAGCAGTGAAGAGCAGGGGGGTGGTACTGAAGCTTTCTTT CASSEEQGGGTEAFF
TRBJ2-7 14 TRBD2 TRBV7-9 NA TGTGCCAGCAGTCCCACGGGGGGGTACTACGAGCAGTACTTC CASSPTGGYYEQYF
TRBJ1-1 15 NA TRBV5-4 few TGTGCCAGCAGCTTTACGGCGAAAGGGGCCACTGAAGCTTTCTTT CASSFTAKGATEAFF
TRBJ1-1 16 TRBD1 TRBV9 few TGTGCCAGCAGCGTAGCCGGGACAGGGTCTGACACTGAAGCTTTCTTT CASSVAGTGSDTEAFF
TRBJ2-1 14 NA TRBV18 once TGTGCCAGCTCACCTACCAGGGTCTACAATGAGCAGTTCTTC CASSPTRVYNEQFF
TRBJ2-3 15 TRBD1 TRBV6-1 NA TGTGCCAGCAGTCTCCGGGACAGCAGCACAGATACGCAGTATTTT CASSLRDSSTDTQYF
TRBJ1-2 13 NA TRBV5-1 NA TGCGCCAGCAGCTTGGCCGTATTCAGCGGCTACACCTTC CASSLAVFSGYTF
TRBJ2-1 15 NA TRBV4-1 few TGCGCCAGCAGCCAAGTGACTCCCCCCTACAATGAGCAGTTCTTC CASSQVTPPYNEQFF
TRBJ2-1 14 NA TRBV11-3 NA TGTGCCAGCAGCTCGGGACTGGCCTACAATGAGCAGTTCTTC CASSSGLAYNEQFF